Listed below are T cell receptor beta chains from one sample, sequenced in a study of cytomegalovirus exposure and HLA in healthy donors. Assay: immunoSEQ multiplex PCR; the TCRdb copy retains only in-frame clones and omits some. The data show about 190,000 clones, less than 85% seen once. The sequenced sample consisted of PBMCs. The receptors stem from a man in his thirties or forties in good health and CMV-seropositive. Both conserved end residues are part of each CDR3. The D gene is left open where the match is weak. A row's size may be missing; if present it is once, few, many or a size class.

D: -; size: few; length: 17; J: TRBJ1-4; V: TRBV4-3; CDR3: CASSQDPPGQYNEKLFF; DNA: TGCGCCAGCAGCCAAGATCCTCCTGGACAGTATAATGAAAAACTGTTTTTT
D: TRBD2; size: -; length: 13; J: TRBJ2-2; V: TRBV2; CDR3: CASTPAGAGELFF; DNA: TGTGCCAGCACCCCCGCGGGGGCCGGGGAGCTGTTTTTT
D: -; size: -; length: 14; J: TRBJ2-3; V: TRBV10-2; CDR3: CASRRSLPTDTQYF; DNA: TGCGCCAGCAGGCGTAGTCTTCCCACAGATACGCAGTATTTT
D: -; size: -; length: 11; J: TRBJ1-1; V: TRBV29-1; CDR3: CSVGQNTEAFF; DNA: TGCAGCGTGGGACAGAACACTGAAGCTTTCTTT
D: -; size: -; length: 14; J: TRBJ2-5; V: TRBV5-4; CDR3: CASSSRQKGETQYF; DNA: TGTGCCAGCAGCTCAAGACAGAAAGGGGAGACCCAGTACTTC
D: TRBD1; size: once; length: 15; J: TRBJ1-4; V: TRBV5-6; CDR3: CASSLRGGTGEKLFF; DNA: TGTGCCAGCAGCTTGAGAGGGGGCACGGGGGAAAAACTGTTTTTT
D: TRBD1; size: -; length: 16; J: TRBJ1-5; V: TRBV5-4; CDR3: CASSFMGQGYNQPQHF; DNA: TGTGCCAGCAGCTTCATGGGACAGGGCTACAATCAGCCCCAGCATTTT
D: TRBD1; size: -; length: 13; J: TRBJ1-5; V: TRBV18; CDR3: CASAQGAGQPQHF; DNA: TGTGCCAGCGCACAGGGGGCAGGTCAGCCCCAGCATTTT
D: -; size: few; length: 13; J: TRBJ2-7; V: TRBV7-9; CDR3: CASSFTGIYEQYF; DNA: TGTGCCAGCAGCTTTACCGGGATCTACGAGCAGTACTTC
D: -; size: -; length: 16; J: TRBJ2-1; V: TRBV6-5; CDR3: CASSYSTAPSYNEQFF; DNA: TGTGCCAGCAGTTACTCAACCGCGCCCTCCTACAATGAGCAGTTCTTC
D: -; size: -; length: 11; J: TRBJ1-2; V: TRBV10-3; CDR3: CANQGNYGYTF; DNA: TGTGCCAACCAGGGTAACTATGGCTACACCTTC
D: -; size: -; length: 16; J: TRBJ2-7; V: TRBV11-2; CDR3: CASSLRNVGGIYEQYF; DNA: TGTGCCAGCAGCCTCCGTAATGTGGGGGGAATCTACGAGCAGTACTTC
D: -; size: -; length: 15; J: TRBJ1-2; V: TRBV7-8; CDR3: CASSPSAGNVYGYTF; DNA: TGTGCCAGCAGCCCGTCTGCAGGGAATGTCTATGGCTACACCTTC
D: TRBD2; size: -; length: 15; J: TRBJ2-1; V: TRBV7-6; CDR3: CASTLSGLAGNEQFF; DNA: TGTGCCAGCACCCTAAGTGGGCTAGCGGGGAATGAGCAGTTCTTC
D: -; size: -; length: 15; J: TRBJ1-5; V: TRBV6-6; CDR3: CASSYSSGANQPQHF; DNA: TGTGCCAGCAGTTACTCATCAGGGGCCAATCAGCCCCAGCATTTT
D: TRBD2; size: -; length: 16; J: TRBJ2-5; V: TRBV5-1; CDR3: CASSLALGLALETQYF; DNA: TGCGCCAGCAGCTTGGCTCTGGGACTAGCCCTGGAGACCCAGTACTTC
D: TRBD2; size: -; length: 15; J: TRBJ2-7; V: TRBV4-1; CDR3: CASSQVAGGNREQYF; DNA: TGCGCCAGCAGCCAAGTAGCGGGGGGGAATCGGGAGCAGTACTTC
D: TRBD2; size: few; length: 16; J: TRBJ2-5; V: TRBV9; CDR3: CASSVLGLAGGETQYF; DNA: TGTGCCAGCAGCGTTCTCGGACTAGCGGGAGGTGAGACCCAGTACTTC
D: -; size: -; length: 14; J: TRBJ2-7; V: TRBV5-1; CDR3: CASSYLQVAGEQYF; DNA: TGCGCCAGCAGCTACCTCCAGGTGGCGGGCGAGCAGTACTTC
D: -; size: -; length: 14; J: TRBJ1-2; V: TRBV30; CDR3: CAWSPAGWLYGYTF; DNA: TGTGCCTGGAGCCCGGCAGGCTGGCTCTATGGCTACACCTTC
D: -; size: -; length: 15; J: TRBJ1-4; V: TRBV7-2; CDR3: CASSQSRATNEKLFF; DNA: TGTGCCAGCAGCCAATCACGGGCAACTAATGAAAAACTGTTTTTT
D: TRBD2; size: -; length: 16; J: TRBJ2-3; V: TRBV5-1; CDR3: CASSFGTSGGRDTQYF; DNA: TGCGCCAGCAGCTTTGGGACTAGCGGGGGTAGAGATACGCAGTATTTT
D: -; size: -; length: 15; J: TRBJ1-6; V: TRBV27; CDR3: CASSLRRLANSPLHF; DNA: TGTGCCAGCAGTTTAAGAAGATTGGCCAATTCACCCCTCCACTTT
D: TRBD2; size: few; length: 16; J: TRBJ2-1; V: TRBV7-2; CDR3: CASSFGTSGPYNEQFF; DNA: TGTGCCAGCAGCTTCGGGACTAGCGGTCCATACAATGAGCAGTTCTTC
D: TRBD2; size: -; length: 16; J: TRBJ2-1; V: TRBV28; CDR3: CASSPRLAGGGGEQFF; DNA: TGTGCCAGCAGTCCTCGACTAGCGGGAGGGGGAGGTGAGCAGTTCTTC
D: -; size: -; length: 13; J: TRBJ1-2; V: TRBV28; CDR3: CASSYGRPGGYTF; DNA: TGTGCCAGCAGTTATGGGAGGCCGGGGGGCTACACCTTC
D: TRBD1; size: -; length: 18; J: TRBJ2-3; V: TRBV9; CDR3: CASSSPWGQGRGTDTQYF; DNA: TGTGCCAGCAGCTCTCCTTGGGGACAGGGTCGCGGCACAGATACGCAGTATTTT
D: -; size: -; length: 15; J: TRBJ2-5; V: TRBV7-3; CDR3: CASSLGARPGETQYF; DNA: TGTGCCAGCAGCTTGGGGGCCAGGCCCGGAGAGACCCAGTACTTC
D: TRBD1; size: -; length: 17; J: TRBJ1-5; V: TRBV28; CDR3: CASNPIRRDRDNQPQHF; DNA: TGTGCCAGCAATCCAATCCGCCGGGACAGGGACAATCAGCCCCAGCATTTT
D: TRBD1; size: -; length: 15; J: TRBJ2-7; V: TRBV4-3; CDR3: CASSQDDRGPYEQYF; DNA: TGCGCCAGCAGCCAAGACGACAGGGGGCCCTACGAGCAGTACTTC
D: TRBD1; size: -; length: 14; J: TRBJ2-2; V: TRBV6-6; CDR3: CASSGQGGPGELFF; DNA: TGTGCCAGCAGTGGACAGGGGGGGCCCGGGGAGCTGTTTTTT
D: -; size: -; length: 15; J: TRBJ1-5; V: TRBV5-6; CDR3: CASSLGQGGNQPQHF; DNA: TGTGCCAGCAGCTTGGGGCAGGGTGGAAATCAGCCCCAGCATTTT
D: TRBD2; size: -; length: 16; J: TRBJ2-2; V: TRBV5-6; CDR3: CASSPTGTRVTGELFF; DNA: TGTGCCAGCAGCCCGACCGGGACTAGAGTTACCGGGGAGCTGTTTTTT
D: TRBD1; size: -; length: 12; J: TRBJ1-2; V: TRBV19; CDR3: CASRDRGNGYTF; DNA: TGTGCCAGTAGAGACAGGGGGAACGGCTACACCTTC
D: -; size: -; length: 15; J: TRBJ2-5; V: TRBV11-2; CDR3: CASNTILGAGETQYF; DNA: TGTGCCAGCAACACGATCCTGGGGGCCGGGGAGACCCAGTACTTC
D: -; size: -; length: 15; J: TRBJ1-4; V: TRBV7-9; CDR3: CASSLGAATNEKLFF; DNA: TGTGCCAGCAGCCTTGGGGCAGCAACTAATGAAAAACTGTTTTTT
D: TRBD2; size: -; length: 14; J: TRBJ2-5; V: TRBV6-4; CDR3: CASTVMGGGETQYF; DNA: TGTGCCAGCACTGTCATGGGGGGGGGAGAGACCCAGTACTTC
D: -; size: -; length: 13; J: TRBJ1-1; V: TRBV6-1; CDR3: CASSFGTFTEAFF; DNA: TGTGCCAGCAGTTTTGGGACATTCACTGAAGCTTTCTTT
D: -; size: -; length: 13; J: TRBJ1-1; V: TRBV5-4; CDR3: CASSLSPFTEAFF; DNA: TGTGCCAGCAGTTTGTCCCCGTTCACTGAAGCTTTCTTT
D: TRBD1; size: -; length: 14; J: TRBJ2-7; V: TRBV11-1; CDR3: CASSLYRGRGEQYF; DNA: TGTGCCAGCAGCCTCTACAGGGGGCGAGGCGAGCAGTACTTC
D: TRBD1; size: -; length: 15; J: TRBJ1-5; V: TRBV4-1; CDR3: CASSPGQGPNQPQHF; DNA: TGCGCCAGCAGCCCCGGACAGGGACCCAATCAGCCCCAGCATTTT
D: -; size: -; length: 16; J: TRBJ1-2; V: TRBV7-2; CDR3: CASSSRRAGANYGYTF; DNA: TGTGCCAGCAGCTCCCGCAGGGCGGGAGCTAACTATGGCTACACCTTC
D: -; size: -; length: 14; J: TRBJ2-7; V: TRBV10-3; CDR3: CAISEFSSDYEQYF; DNA: TGTGCCATCAGTGAGTTTTCTAGCGACTACGAGCAGTACTTC
D: TRBD1; size: -; length: 14; J: TRBJ1-1; V: TRBV10-3; CDR3: CAISRDRGLNEAFF; DNA: TGTGCCATCAGCAGAGACAGGGGGCTGAATGAAGCTTTCTTT
D: TRBD2; size: -; length: 13; J: TRBJ2-1; V: TRBV5-6; CDR3: CASSLGSGDEQFF; DNA: TGTGCCAGCAGCTTGGGCAGCGGGGATGAGCAGTTCTTC
D: TRBD1; size: few; length: 15; J: TRBJ2-3; V: TRBV11-1; CDR3: CASSFGQGRTDTQYF; DNA: TGTGCCAGCAGCTTCGGACAGGGGAGAACAGATACGCAGTATTTT
D: -; size: -; length: 14; J: TRBJ1-2; V: TRBV2; CDR3: CASSGEGAVYGYTF; DNA: TGTGCCAGCAGTGGGGAAGGGGCCGTCTATGGCTACACCTTC
D: -; size: -; length: 16; J: TRBJ2-1; V: TRBV15; CDR3: CATSRDRPGYYNEQFF; DNA: TGTGCCACCAGCAGAGATAGGCCGGGGTACTACAATGAGCAGTTCTTC
D: -; size: -; length: 15; J: TRBJ1-1; V: TRBV2; CDR3: CASSPSGVVNTEAFF; DNA: TGTGCCAGCAGCCCATCCGGGGTAGTAAACACTGAAGCTTTCTTT
D: -; size: -; length: 16; J: TRBJ2-7; V: TRBV7-2; CDR3: CASSSGWAGVLLEQYF; DNA: TGTGCCAGCAGCTCCGGGTGGGCGGGCGTCCTTTTGGAGCAGTACTTC
D: TRBD2; size: few; length: 14; J: TRBJ2-7; V: TRBV7-9; CDR3: CASSFSGRTYEQYF; DNA: TGTGCCAGCAGTTTTAGCGGGAGGACCTACGAGCAGTACTTC
D: -; size: -; length: 14; J: TRBJ1-2; V: TRBV7-2; CDR3: CASSLGTSFYGYTF; DNA: TGTGCCAGCAGCTTAGGGACAAGCTTCTATGGCTACACCTTC
D: -; size: -; length: 13; J: TRBJ2-5; V: TRBV27; CDR3: CASSSQGDETQYF; DNA: TGTGCCAGCAGTTCTCAGGGTGACGAGACCCAGTACTTC
D: -; size: -; length: 14; J: TRBJ2-2; V: TRBV7-8; CDR3: CASSLALSTGELFF; DNA: TGTGCCAGCAGCTTAGCGCTGAGCACCGGGGAGCTGTTTTTT